The clone carrying this T cell receptor (beta chain) was seen once. This entry comes from a study of blood T cell repertoires in COVID-19. Study information: The analysed material was cDNA or gDNA that came from T cells, B-cell-depleted T cells, or PBMCs.

The assay was immunoSEQ multiplex PCR, and TCRdb's table has in-frame clones only and misses some. The table includes approximately 150,000 clones, around 83% detected once. This CDR3 contains 15 residues. Germline CDR1 and CDR2: ENHRY and SYGVKD. V lost 4 bases, J lost 6 bases, and 8 bases stayed unmatched. J is TRBJ1-2 and V is TRBV10-3, with 10 positions matching TRBD1. This clonotype was obtained from a woman between 50 and 59 years old with COVID-19, enrolled during active disease. Material: peripheral blood. The CDR3 loop is CAISVIPDRGDGYTF. CDR3 bases: TGTGCCATCAGTGTTATCCCGGACAGGGGGGATGGCTACACCTTC.